These T cell receptor beta chains were read from a single sample in a study of shared clonotypes between healthy human individuals. Produced via immunoSEQ multiplex PCR; TCRdb's table is partial and in-frame only. Counted here are more than 400,000 clones, about 72% occurring once; the ten biggest clones make up more than 10%. The sequencing input was PBMCs. The receptors were sampled from a woman aged 40 to 50 in good health. Some clones in this sample may be carry-over from other donors' samples. Both conserved end residues are part of each CDR3. D genes are given only for firm matches. Where a row states a size, it is once, few, many or the class of an expanded clone; other rows omit it.

D gene,V gene,clone size,J gene,CDR3 protein,CDR3 DNA
-,TRBV7-9,many,TRBJ2-4,CASSPTGANIQYF,TGTGCCAGCAGCCCCACTGGGGCGAACATTCAGTACTTC
-,TRBV6-4,-,TRBJ2-5,CASSDSFVETQYF,TGTGCCAGCAGTGACTCTTTTGTAGAGACCCAGTACTTC
TRBD1,TRBV19,-,TRBJ1-5,CASLGVRDRASNQPQHF,TGTGCCAGTCTGGGAGTGAGGGACAGGGCGAGCAATCAGCCCCAGCATTTT
-,TRBV11-2,-,TRBJ1-2,CASSTRVDYGYTF,TGTGCCAGCAGCACCAGGGTTGACTATGGCTACACCTTC
-,TRBV29-1,-,TRBJ1-1,CSGEHPPTEAFF,TGCAGCGGGGAACACCCTCCAACTGAAGCTTTCTTT
TRBD2,TRBV5-4,-,TRBJ2-1,CASSSQRGGYNEQFF,TGTGCCAGCAGCTCCCAGCGGGGAGGCTACAATGAGCAGTTCTTC
-,TRBV28,-,TRBJ1-2,CASSLPQFFYGYTF,TGTGCCAGCAGCTTACCGCAGTTTTTCTATGGCTACACCTTC
TRBD1,TRBV28,-,TRBJ2-3,CASSPGQTADTQYF,TGTGCCAGCAGTCCGGGACAGACTGCGGATACGCAGTATTTT
TRBD1,TRBV4-1,-,TRBJ2-7,CASRGFNEQYF,TGCGCCTCCAGGGGGTTCAACGAGCAGTACTTC
-,TRBV30,few,TRBJ1-3,CAWSDSYSGNTIYF,TGTGCCTGGAGTGACAGTTACTCTGGAAACACCATATATTTT
TRBD2,TRBV2,-,TRBJ2-1,CASSDLSGSYNEQFF,TGTGCCAGCAGCGATCTTAGCGGGAGTTACAATGAGCAGTTCTTC
-,TRBV11-1,-,TRBJ2-6,CASTGGQAGANVLTF,TGTGCCAGCACCGGGGGTCAGGCGGGGGCCAACGTCCTGACTTTC
-,TRBV25-1,-,TRBJ2-7,CASSEFRDGLYEQYF,TGTGCCAGCAGTGAATTCCGGGACGGACTATACGAGCAGTACTTC
TRBD1,TRBV29-1,-,TRBJ2-1,CSGRTGGEQFF,TGCAGCGGACGGACAGGGGGTGAGCAGTTCTTC
TRBD2,TRBV11-2,-,TRBJ2-3,CASSLGLAGGRADTQYF,TGTGCCAGCAGCTTGGGACTAGCGGGAGGGCGTGCAGATACGCAGTATTTT
TRBD2,TRBV2,-,TRBJ2-3,CASIGTSGSGGTQYF,TGTGCCAGCATAGGGACTAGCGGGAGCGGGGGTACGCAGTATTTT
-,TRBV7-6,few,TRBJ1-3,CASSMMRGAGNTIYF,TGTGCCAGCAGCATGATGAGAGGGGCTGGAAACACCATATATTTT
TRBD2,TRBV27,-,TRBJ2-5,CASSPHSGAIQETQYF,TGTGCCAGCAGTCCCCATAGCGGGGCCATCCAAGAGACCCAGTACTTC
-,TRBV6-1,-,TRBJ2-1,CASTSASAAVNEQFF,TGTGCCAGCACCTCGGCTAGCGCAGCGGTCAATGAGCAGTTCTTC
TRBD1,TRBV7-9,-,TRBJ1-1,CASSGQGDTEAFF,TGTGCCAGCAGCGGACAGGGAGACACTGAAGCTTTCTTT
-,TRBV19,many,TRBJ2-7,CASSTLDGAQTYEQYF,TGTGCCAGCAGTACCCTAGACGGGGCACAGACCTACGAGCAGTACTTC
-,TRBV7-8,-,TRBJ2-7,CASNLNRDRYEQYF,TGTGCCAGCAACCTAAACAGGGATCGTTACGAGCAGTACTTC
TRBD2,TRBV4-1,-,TRBJ2-7,CASSQGFGGVEQYF,TGCGCCAGCAGCCAAGGGTTCGGGGGGGTGGAGCAGTACTTC
-,TRBV9,-,TRBJ2-7,CASSVDRDEQYF,TGTGCCAGCAGCGTGGATCGGGACGAGCAGTACTTC
-,TRBV5-4,-,TRBJ2-3,CASSPRETDTQYF,TGTGCCAGCAGCCCCAGGGAAACAGATACGCAGTATTTT
-,TRBV2,once,TRBJ2-3,CASGEDSSTDTQYF,TGTGCCAGCGGGGAGGACAGTAGCACAGATACGCAGTATTTT
TRBD2,TRBV9,-,TRBJ2-3,CASSLGTTTDTQYF,TGTGCCAGCAGCTTAGGGACTACCACAGATACGCAGTATTTT
-,TRBV7-8,-,TRBJ1-5,CASSLASAISNQPQHF,TGTGCCAGCAGCTTAGCGAGCGCCATTAGCAATCAGCCCCAGCATTTT
-,TRBV28,-,TRBJ2-7,CASSFPSSYEQYF,TGTGCCAGCAGTTTTCCTAGCAGCTACGAGCAGTACTTC
TRBD2,TRBV7-8,-,TRBJ2-7,CASSLGLAGVGQYF,TGTGCCAGCAGCTTAGGACTAGCGGGAGTCGGGCAGTACTTC
-,TRBV9,-,TRBJ2-3,CASSVDRALPTDTQYF,TGTGCCAGCAGCGTAGATCGCGCCCTTCCCACAGATACGCAGTATTTT
TRBD2,TRBV5-1,-,TRBJ2-1,CASSTGLAGSNEQFF,TGCGCCAGCAGTACTGGACTAGCGGGTTCCAATGAGCAGTTCTTC
-,TRBV30,-,TRBJ2-5,CAWDGFRGETQYF,TGTGCCTGGGATGGATTCAGAGGAGAGACCCAGTACTTC
-,TRBV5-8,once,TRBJ2-7,CASSLLGGTYEQYF,TGTGCCAGCAGCTTATTGGGGGGTACCTACGAGCAGTACTTC
-,TRBV4-3,-,TRBJ2-5,CASSQEWGLRETQYF,TGCGCCAGCAGCCAAGAATGGGGGCTCCGGGAGACCCAGTACTTC
TRBD1,TRBV11-2,-,TRBJ1-5,CASSSSRGQSNQPQHF,TGTGCCAGCAGCTCTAGTAGGGGACAGAGCAATCAGCCCCAGCATTTT
TRBD2,TRBV7-9,-,TRBJ2-1,CASSLVGTTLYNEQFF,TGTGCCAGCAGCTTGGTCGGGACTACCCTCTACAATGAGCAGTTCTTC
-,TRBV6-6,few,TRBJ2-7,CASSPGVRWYF,TGTGCCAGCAGTCCCGGAGTTAGGTGGTACTTC
-,TRBV7-9,once,TRBJ2-7,CASSLTTGYDAYEQYF,TGTGCCAGCAGCTTAACCACAGGGTATGATGCCTACGAGCAGTACTTC
TRBD2,TRBV7-9,-,TRBJ2-1,CASSLVGLAGVEQFF,TGTGCCAGCAGCTTAGTGGGACTAGCGGGAGTTGAGCAGTTCTTC
TRBD1,TRBV7-9,-,TRBJ2-7,CASSLGTGVNSYEQYF,TGTGCCAGCAGCTTAGGGACAGGGGTTAACTCCTACGAGCAGTACTTC
-,TRBV2,-,TRBJ1-3,CASSDTGGSGNTIYF,TGTGCCAGCAGTGATACGGGGGGCTCTGGAAACACCATATATTTT
TRBD2,TRBV15,-,TRBJ2-1,CATSRDRRENEQFF,TGTGCCACCAGCAGAGATCGGCGGGAGAATGAGCAGTTCTTC
-,TRBV29-1,-,TRBJ1-5,CSVREGTLPQHF,TGCAGCGTTAGAGAGGGTACACTCCCCCAGCATTTT
-,TRBV5-1,-,TRBJ2-3,CASSLGGGTDTQYF,TGCGCCAGCAGCTTGGGCGGGGGCACAGATACGCAGTATTTT
-,TRBV18,-,TRBJ1-5,CASSFRGGRNQPQHF,TGTGCCAGCTCATTCAGGGGCGGGCGCAATCAGCCCCAGCATTTT
TRBD2,TRBV6-5,few,TRBJ2-7,CASRESGRVSYEQYF,TGTGCCAGCAGAGAAAGCGGGAGAGTCTCCTACGAGCAGTACTTC
-,TRBV5-4,once,TRBJ1-3,CASRTWGRGNTIYF,TGTGCCAGCAGAACGTGGGGACGTGGAAACACCATATATTTT
-,TRBV7-7,-,TRBJ2-1,CASSRDHYNEQFF,TGTGCTAGCAGCCGGGACCATTACAATGAGCAGTTCTTC